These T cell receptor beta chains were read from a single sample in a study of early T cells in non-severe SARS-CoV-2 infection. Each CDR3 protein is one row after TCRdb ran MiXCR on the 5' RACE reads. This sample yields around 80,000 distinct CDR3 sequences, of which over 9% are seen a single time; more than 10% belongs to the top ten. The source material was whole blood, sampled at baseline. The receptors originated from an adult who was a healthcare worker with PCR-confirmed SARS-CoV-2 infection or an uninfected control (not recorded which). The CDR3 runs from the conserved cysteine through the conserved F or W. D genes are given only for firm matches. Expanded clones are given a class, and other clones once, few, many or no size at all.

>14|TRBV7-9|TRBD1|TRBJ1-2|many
TGTGCCAGCAGCTTAGCCGGGACAGTCCTTGGCTACACCTTC
CASSLAGTVLGYTF
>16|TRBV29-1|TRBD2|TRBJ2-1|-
TGCAGCGTCGCGGGACTAGCGGGGGGTGTTAGTAATGAGCAGTTCTTC
CSVAGLAGGVSNEQFF
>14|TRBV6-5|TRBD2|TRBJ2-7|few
TGTGCCAGCAGACCTAGCGGGGGGGCCTACGAGCAGTACTTC
CASRPSGGAYEQYF
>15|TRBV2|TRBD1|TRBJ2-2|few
TGTGCCAGCAGTATGGACAGGATGAACACCGGGGAGCTGTTTTTT
CASSMDRMNTGELFF
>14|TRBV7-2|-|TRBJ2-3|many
TGTGCCAGCAGCTTGGGCCCAGTTACAGATACGCAGTATTTT
CASSLGPVTDTQYF
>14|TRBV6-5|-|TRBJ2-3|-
TGTGCCAGCACCCGGACAGCTAGCACAGATACGCAGTATTTT
CASTRTASTDTQYF
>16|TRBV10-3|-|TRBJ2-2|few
TGTGCCATCAGTGAGTCTAGGGGCCTAAACACCGGGGAGCTGTTTTTT
CAISESRGLNTGELFF
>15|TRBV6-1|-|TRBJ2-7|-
TGTGCCAGCAGTGACCAAAAAGGGGGGTCCTACGAGCAGTACTTC
CASSDQKGGSYEQYF
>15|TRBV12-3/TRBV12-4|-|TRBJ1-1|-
TGTGCCAGCAGTTTAACCCTGAAGGGAACAACTGAAGCTTTCTTT
CASSLTLKGTTEAFF
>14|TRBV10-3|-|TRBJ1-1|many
TGTGCCATCAGCCAGACTCCAGGGGACACTGAAGCTTTCTTT
CAISQTPGDTEAFF
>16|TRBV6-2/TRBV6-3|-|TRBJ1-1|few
TGTGCCAGCAGTTATCCCCTGACACTGCAGAACACTGAAGCTTTCTTT
CASSYPLTLQNTEAFF
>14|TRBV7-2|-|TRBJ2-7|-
TGTGCCAGCAGCTTAGGGCGGTCGACCTACGAGCAGTACTTC
CASSLGRSTYEQYF
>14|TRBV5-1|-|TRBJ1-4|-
TGCGCCAGCAGTCCAGAAGCAACTAATGAAAAACTGTTTTTT
CASSPEATNEKLFF
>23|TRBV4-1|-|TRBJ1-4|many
TGCGCCAGCAGCCAACCACCCCTCGGCGGGACGGGAAAGGGTGAGGAACCGAATGAAAAACTGTTTTTT
CASSQPPLGGTGKGEEPNEKLFF
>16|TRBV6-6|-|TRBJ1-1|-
TGTGCCAGCAGTTACTCGAGTTCCCATCCGGTCTGGGTAGCTTTCTTT
CASSYSSSHPVWVAFF
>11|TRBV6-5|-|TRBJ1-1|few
TGTGCCAGCAAACGGGAGACTGAAGCTTTCTTT
CASKRETEAFF
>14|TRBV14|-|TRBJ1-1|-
TGTGCCAGCAGCCGCCGGTCAGGGGTGACTGAAGCTTTCTTT
CASSRRSGVTEAFF
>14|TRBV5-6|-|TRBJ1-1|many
TGTGCCAGCAGCTTGGGTCAGAAGAACACTGAAGCTTTCTTT
CASSLGQKNTEAFF
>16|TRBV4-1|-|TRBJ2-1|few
TGCGCCAGCAGCCCCCAGAACAGGAACCCTCTTTATGTGCAGTTCTTC
CASSPQNRNPLYVQFF
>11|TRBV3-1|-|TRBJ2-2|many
TGTGCCACGAAAGGAACCGGGGAGCTGTTTTTT
CATKGTGELFF
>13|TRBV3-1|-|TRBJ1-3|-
TGTGCCAGCAGCCCCCATCCTGGAAACACCATATATTTT
CASSPHPGNTIYF
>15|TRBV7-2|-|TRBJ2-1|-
TGTGCCAGCAGCTTCCGTTCCCTAGCATCCAATGAGCAGTTCTTC
CASSFRSLASNEQFF
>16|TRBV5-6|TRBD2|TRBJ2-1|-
TGTGCCAGCAGCGGGGAAGGACTAGCGGAGTACAATGAGCAGTTCTTC
CASSGEGLAEYNEQFF
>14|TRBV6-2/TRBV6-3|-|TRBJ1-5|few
TGTGCCAGCAGTTACTGGCAAGGCAATCAGCCCCAGCATTTT
CASSYWQGNQPQHF
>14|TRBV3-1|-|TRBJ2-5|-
TGTGCCAGCAGCCAAGATTTGGGGATTGAGACCCAGTACTTC
CASSQDLGIETQYF
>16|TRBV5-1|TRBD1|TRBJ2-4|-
TGCGCCAGCAGCTTGGGCCATCCGGGACAGCAAAACATTCAGTACTTC
CASSLGHPGQQNIQYF
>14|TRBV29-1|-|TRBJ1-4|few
TGCAGCGCCGGGTCGGGGGGTCTGAGCGGAAAACTGTTTTTT
CSAGSGGLSGKLFF
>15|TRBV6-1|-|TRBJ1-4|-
TGTGCCAGCAGTGAAGAATACCTAACTAATGAAAAACTGTTTTTT
CASSEEYLTNEKLFF
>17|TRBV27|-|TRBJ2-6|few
TGTGCCAGCAGTCGGGAATTTTCGACCTCTGGGGCCAACGTCCTGACTTTC
CASSREFSTSGANVLTF
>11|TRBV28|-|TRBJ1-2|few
TGTGCCAGCAGTTTAAGCTATGGCTACACCTTC
CASSLSYGYTF
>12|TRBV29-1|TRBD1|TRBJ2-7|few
TGCAGCGTCGGGACAGGGAGATACGAGCAGTACTTC
CSVGTGRYEQYF
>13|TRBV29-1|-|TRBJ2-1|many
TGCAGCGTTGCCGGAAGCTCCTACAATGAGCAGTTCTTC
CSVAGSSYNEQFF
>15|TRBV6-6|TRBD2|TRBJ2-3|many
TGTGCCAGCAGTTACTCGGGACTAGCCGCAGATACGCAGTATTTT
CASSYSGLAADTQYF